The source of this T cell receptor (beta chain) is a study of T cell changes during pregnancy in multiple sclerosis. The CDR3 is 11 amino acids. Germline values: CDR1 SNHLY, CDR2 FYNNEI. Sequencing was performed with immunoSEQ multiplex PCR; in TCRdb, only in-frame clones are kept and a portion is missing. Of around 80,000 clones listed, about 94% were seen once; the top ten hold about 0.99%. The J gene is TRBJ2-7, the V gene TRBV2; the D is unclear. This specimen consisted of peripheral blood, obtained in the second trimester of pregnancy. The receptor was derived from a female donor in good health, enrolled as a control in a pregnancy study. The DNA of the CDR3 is TGTGCAGATCGGCAAAGCGACGGGCAGTACTTC. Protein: CADRQSDGQYF.